This entry concerns a single TCR beta chain. What it recognizes is unknown. This sample was taken from a study of long-term antiretroviral therapy in people with HIV. The study used samples holding about 0.9-11 million cryopreserved PBMC before DNA extraction. Notes on the study in general: No data were available on ART adherence, viral resistance or therapy changes. Dominant in the repertoire at all time points were clones expanded before ART. The study found that diversity rose after ART but stayed below transplant donor controls.

The run of the v3.0 immunoSEQ assay was at survey level. TCRdb's copy holds only in-frame clones and misses some; the assay was immunoSEQ multiplex PCR. The repertoire holds more than 35,000 clones, with approximately 94% as singletons. The CDR3 sequence is 14 residues long. CDR1 is GTSNPN, CDR2 SVGIG, per germline (reference sequence). V was clipped by 1 base and J by 6 bases, with 12 bases between them. The receptor comes from a woman aged 45-65 years with HIV. Source: unsorted PBMCs, taken 4.1 years after starting antiretroviral therapy. This chain connects TRBV30 to TRBJ1-4, with D unresolved. The CDR3 nucleotides read TGTGCCTGGAGTGGTGGCGGTGGCTATGAAAAACTGTTTTTT. It codes for CAWSGGGGYEKLFF. Full variable domain (rest looked up from reference TRBV30 and TRBJ1-4): SQTIHQWPATLVQPVGSPLSLECTVEGTSNPNLYWYRQAAGRGLQLLFYSVGIGQISSEVPQNLSASRPQDRQFILSSKKLLLSDSGFYLCAWSGGGGYEKLFFGSGTQLSVL.